Below are 24 T cell receptor beta chains sequenced from a single sample in a study of CD8 T cells in Susac syndrome. Random-hexamer reverse transcription was applied to roughly 0.45 to 1 ug RNA. In TCRdb, the immunoSEQ multiplex PCR reads were re-called with MiXCR into one record per CDR3 protein. Of 100,000 to 150,000 distinct CDR3 sequences in the sample, approximately 95% were seen once. The sequenced sample was CD8+ T cells from PBMCs. Every receptor here comes from a human donor with multiple sclerosis.

This sequence joins TRBV19 and TRBJ2-2; 8 bases are shared with TRBD1. This CDR3 is built from 16 residues. Trimming removed 0 bases from V and 1 base from J; junction bases left unmatched: 1. Germline CDR1 and CDR2: LNHDA and SQIVND (reference sequence). CDR3 in amino acids: CASSIEGQVNTGELFF. The DNA for the CDR3 is TGTGCCAGTAGTATAGAGGGACAGGTGAACACCGGGGAGCTGTTTTTT.

The rearrangement joins TRBV5-1 to TRBJ1-5; no reliable D call. The V gene lost 4 bases and the J gene lost 3 bases, with 8 bases spanning the gap. CDR3 length equals 13 residues. From germline, CDR1 is SGHRS and CDR2 YFSETQ. CDR3 region: CASSPGNNQPQHF. CDR3 DNA: TGCGCCAGCAGCCCGGGGAACAATCAGCCCCAGCATTTT.

The chain links TRBV21-1 to TRBJ2-3; the table's D call, TRBD1, was not checked against the DNA. TRBV21-1 counts as a pseudogene. The CDR3 is 14 amino acids. CDR3 bases: TGTGCCAGCAGCGGGGACAGGGACACAGATACGCAGTATTTT. As protein: CASSGDRDTDTQYF.

The V and J genes are TRBV20-1 and TRBJ2-1; TRBD2 is a possible D gene (6 bases). This CDR3 spans 15 amino acids. The V end was cut by 1 base, the J end by 0 bases, with 10 bases between. Per the germline V gene, CDR1 is DFQATT and CDR2 is SNEGSKA (reference sequence). As DNA, the CDR3 is TGCAGTGCTAGAGGGTTGACTAGCTCCTACAATGAGCAGTTCTTC. Its protein is CSARGLTSSYNEQFF.

The chain couples TRBV5-4 to TRBJ2-7, with 7 bases fitting TRBD1. CDR3 size: 15 residues. Germline V gives CDR1 SGHNT, CDR2 YYREEE (reference sequence). V lost 4 bases to trimming and J lost 4 bases; unmatched junction nucleotides: 11. In DNA form, the CDR3 reads TGTGCCAGCAGCCTATTACCGGGACAGACTTACGAGCAGTACGTC. Translated, it gives CASSLLPGQTYEQYV.

The V call is TRBV30, the J call TRBJ1-2, with D uncertain. CDR1 is GTSNPN and CDR2 is SVGIG in the germline V gene (reference sequence). The CDR3 runs to 12 residues. Trimming stripped 4 bases from V and 8 bases from J, with 14 bases between. The CDR3 spells CAWTPAAPGYTF. The CDR3 nucleotides are TGTGCCTGGACCCCGGCAGCGCCCGGCTACACCTTC.

The chain carries TRBV11-2 and TRBJ2-7; D possibly uses TRBD1 or TRBD2 (5 bases each). The CDR3 is made up of 15 amino acids. Trimming cost V 1 base and J 5 bases, with 15 bases left between them. CDR1 is SGHAT and CDR2 is FQNNGV in the germline V gene. Written as DNA, the CDR3 is TGTGCCAGCAGCTTAGTATCTGGGGGATGGGACGAGCAGTACTTC. Translation gives CASSLVSGGWDEQYF.

The rearrangement joins TRBV29-1 to TRBJ2-7; D may match TRBD1 or TRBD2 (5 bases each). V lost 6 bases and J 6 bases, leaving 21 bases between the germline ends. The germline V gene encodes CDR1 SQVTM and CDR2 ANQGSEA. The CDR3 covers 14 residues. This CDR3 reads CSVPTVGEGGEQYV. The CDR3 DNA sequence: TGCAGCGTGCCTACAGTGGGGGAAGGCGGCGAGCAGTACGTC.

The chain carries TRBV6-1 and TRBJ1-1; possibly TRBD1 for D (5 bases). From germline, CDR1 is MNHNS and CDR2 SASEGT. The CDR3 runs 14 residues. Trimming pared 4 bases from V and 1 base from J, leaving 10 bases between. The DNA of the CDR3 is TGTGCCAGCAGTGCCACCCAGGGGAACACTGAAGCTTTCTTT. Translation: CASSATQGNTEAFF.

This chain joins TRBV29-1 and TRBJ2-1; maybe TRBD2 (6 bases). The germline V gene encodes CDR1 SQVTM and CDR2 ANQGSEA. CDR3 size: 13 residues. V was cut by 6 bases and J by 6 bases, with 15 bases left in between. The DNA for the CDR3 is TGCAGCGTCGGGAGTGGATTAGGCAATGAGCAGTTCTTC. Translation gives CSVGSGLGNEQFF.

This chain joins TRBV20-1 and TRBJ2-1; 9 nucleotides line up with TRBD2. V shed 0 bases and J 8 bases; nucleotides not matched to a gene: 14. The length of the CDR3 is 17 residues. Per germline, CDR1 DFQATT and CDR2 SNEGSKA (reference sequence). Here the CDR3 reads CSARDHSGSLIPDEQFF. The CDR3 DNA sequence: TGCAGTGCTAGAGATCATAGCGGGAGTCTAATCCCGGATGAGCAGTTCTTC.

This clonotype appeared once. This sequence joins TRBV15 and TRBJ2-7, with D tentatively TRBD2 (5 bases). Germline CDR1 reads LNHNV; CDR2 reads YYDKDF (reference sequence). The ends were cut back, 1 base at V and 2 bases at J, with 15 bases in the middle. This CDR3 spans 16 amino acids. CDR3 in amino acids: CATSRGGGRFAYEQYV. DNA of the CDR3: TGTGCCACCAGCAGAGGCGGAGGACGGTTCGCCTACGAGCAGTACGTC.

The chain combines TRBV5-6 with TRBJ2-7; possibly TRBD2 for D (5 bases). Germline V CDR1 and CDR2: SGHDT, YYEEEE. Trimming removed 1 base at V and 7 bases at J, with 9 bases between. This CDR3 is built from 12 residues. For the CDR3, the DNA is TGTGCCAGCAGCTTGAATTCGGGGGAGCAGTACTTC. It translates to CASSLNSGEQYF.

This rearrangement joins TRBV7-9 to TRBJ2-4; weak D call: TRBD1 (5 bases). Per germline, CDR1 SEHNR and CDR2 FQNEAQ (reference sequence). The CDR3 runs 13 residues. Trimming removed 5 bases from V and 4 bases from J, with 9 bases in between. CDR3 sequence (DNA): TGTGCCAGCAGCATTAAGGGGAAAAACATTCAGTACTTC. Translation gives CASSIKGKNIQYF.

The J gene is TRBJ2-3, the V gene TRBV12-5; possibly TRBD2 for D (5 bases). V lost 3 bases and J 0 bases, leaving 19 bases between the germline ends. The CDR3 has 18 residues. Germline V gene sequence: CDR1 LGHNT, CDR2 FRNRAP. The CDR3 region has the DNA TGTGCTAGTGGTTTACCCTCCCTCCTAGCATCCAGCACAGATACGCAGTATTTT. Its protein product is CASGLPSLLASSTDTQYF.

This clonotype was counted a few times. The CDR3 nucleotides are TGCGCCAGCAGCTTGGTAGGGGACTACAATGAGCAGTTCTTC. Its protein product is CASSLVGDYNEQFF. The rearrangement uses TRBV5-1 and TRBJ2-1; a weak D match, TRBD1 (5 bases). Germline V CDR1 and CDR2: SGHRS, YFSETQ. This CDR3 region has 14 residues. Trimming shortened V by 0 bases and J by 3 bases, and 7 bases separated the two germline ends.

V usage is TRBV20-1 and J usage is TRBJ1-1; D not resolved. Germline V gene lookup returns CDR1 DFQATT and CDR2 SNEGSKA (reference sequence). Between the trimmed V and J ends, which lost 0 bases and 4 bases, there was a span of 9 bases. This CDR3 contains 13 residues. The CDR3 protein is CSARDVASTEAFF. In DNA, the CDR3 is TGCAGTGCTAGAGATGTGGCTTCCACTGAAGCTTTCTTT.

The chain is built from TRBV27 and TRBJ2-7; 8 bases align to TRBD1. Germline V lookup: CDR1 MNHEY, CDR2 SMNVEV (reference sequence). The J segment lost 4 bases and the V segment lost 1 base, leaving 9 bases of the junction unmatched. This CDR3 region has 16 residues. This CDR3 is CASSLLGQVISYEQYF. Written as DNA, the CDR3 is TGTGCCAGCAGTTTATTGGGACAGGTGATTAGTTACGAGCAGTACTTC.

The V and J genes are TRBV29-1 and TRBJ2-1; no definite D call. Germline CDR1 is SQVTM and CDR2 is ANQGSEA. V gave up 1 base and J gave up 0 bases, with 7 bases separating them. CDR3 length: 14 residues. The CDR3: CSVEGVASYNEQFF. For the CDR3, the DNA is TGCAGCGTTGAAGGGGTGGCCTCCTACAATGAGCAGTTCTTC.

This clonotype has a single count. The chain recombines TRBV3-1 with TRBJ2-2; 8 bases are a match to TRBD2. V shed 1 base and J 0 bases; nucleotides not matched to a gene: 13. Germline loops: CDR1 LGHDT, CDR2 YNNKEL (reference sequence). The CDR3 loop spans 20 amino acids. CDR3 DNA sequence: TGTGCCAGCAGCCAAGTAGTTAGCGGGATACCCTTGCCGAACACCGGGGAGCTGTTTTTT. Translated, it gives CASSQVVSGIPLPNTGELFF.

The gene calls are TRBV29-1 and TRBJ2-7; 7 nucleotides align to TRBD1. This CDR3 is built from 11 residues. From germline, CDR1 is SQVTM and CDR2 ANQGSEA. Trimming removed 3 bases from V and 6 bases from J; junction bases left unmatched: 2. CDR3 protein: CSVDNRGEQYV. The CDR3 DNA follows: TGCAGCGTTGATAACAGGGGCGAGCAGTACGTC.

V usage is TRBV3-1 and J usage is TRBJ2-1; 8 positions agree with TRBD1. Losses at the gene ends were 4 bases for V and 11 bases for J; bases not matched to a gene: 13. There are 15 residues in the CDR3. CDR1 and CDR2 from the germline V gene are LGHDT and YNNKEL (reference sequence). Here the CDR3 reads CASSPYPGQVDKQFF. CDR3 DNA sequence: TGTGCCAGCAGCCCCTATCCGGGACAGGTGGATAAGCAGTTCTTC.

V gene TRBV5-1 combines with J gene TRBJ1-6; no reliable D call. The CDR3 is made up of 16 amino acids. The ends were cut back, 2 bases at V and 7 bases at J, with 16 bases in the middle. Looked up from germline, CDR1 is SGHRS and CDR2 is YFSETQ. This chain's CDR3 is CASSLSNGSPNSPLHF. Written as DNA, the CDR3 is TGCGCCAGCAGCTTATCCAACGGAAGTCCCAATTCACCCCTCCACTTT.

The chain uses TRBV30 and TRBJ2-7; D is tentatively TRBD1 or TRBD2 (5 bases each). Germline values: CDR1 GTSNPN, CDR2 SVGIG (reference sequence). V was trimmed by 3 bases and J by 5 bases, leaving 11 bases between them. This CDR3 comprises 12 residues. CDR3 in amino acids: CAWRALGDEQYF. CDR3 in DNA: TGTGCCTGGAGAGCCTTGGGGGACGAGCAGTACTTC.